This entry features one TCR beta chain sequence. The sample is drawn from a study of blood T cells in healthy people across ages. The study recruited healthy Caucasian donors from Russia who were aged roughly 6 to 100. A sample-barcoded 5' primer and a J-beta primer mix were used in a second PCR of roughly 7 to 11 cycles. TCRdb passed the 5' RACE reads through MiXCR, listing each CDR3 protein once. The repertoire holds roughly 2 million distinct CDR3 sequences, 49% seen once, with less than 2.5% in the top ten. This TCR came from a woman aged 40 to 50 in good health. The sample comprised blood.

The CDR3 sequence is CSVARAAISDTQYF. DNA of the CDR3: TGCAGCGTTGCCAGGGCGGCTATATCAGATACGCAGTATTTT. The J gene is TRBJ2-3, the V gene TRBV29-1, with D possibly being TRBD1 (5 bases). Trimming cost V 4 bases and J 4 bases, with 15 bases left between them. Per germline, CDR1 SQVTM and CDR2 ANQGSEA. The CDR3 sequence is 14 residues long.